One T cell receptor (beta chain) is described in this entry. This clonotype was counted between two and nine times. Its binding antigen is unknown. Base qualities are not provided; no much larger clone lies one nucleotide away. The source of the sample is a study of CD8 T cells in ankylosing spondylitis (dated by TCRdb to about 2017). In the study overall: T cell receptor beta repertoires were profiled in healthy donors and ankylosing spondylitis patients so that disease-linked TCR variants could be found. The whole study cohort included 90 to 120 healthy donors and 20 to 25 ankylosing spondylitis patients. Peripheral blood was sampled, and synovial fluid was additionally collected from ankylosing spondylitis patients.

Data came from an Illumina HiSeq 2500. Quantitative 5'-RACE with molecular barcodes was used to prepare TCR beta libraries. The source study handled its data this way. A new computational method, built on a probabilistic model of VDJ rearrangement, was used to identify disease-linked TCR variants. TCRdb itself trimmed the public reads at Q25 with fastp, ran MiXCR and retained productive beta chains. Each entry is one CDR3 protein sequence, shown with its most common DNA and genes. These V and J calls derive from TCRdb rather than the authors' analysis. The sample has 650,000 to 800,000 distinct CDR3 sequences on record, roughly 20% of them singletons. Approximately 18% of the sample is in the top ten clones. Paper-wide results and their limitations: Some motif variants had previously been reported in the synovial fluid and blood of reactive arthritis patients, which suggests shared mechanisms of disease initiation. In peripheral blood, the disease-linked clones were found at relatively low frequencies and had a CD8+ phenotype. A TCR beta motif of eight highly homologous amino acid variants appeared characteristic of blood from ankylosing spondylitis patients. The disease-linked clones were reported to be significantly enriched in matched synovial fluid samples from ankylosing spondylitis patients.

The CDR3 goes from the cysteine to the phenylalanine over 13 residues. Of the read, only the CDR3 DNA is kept; its 39 bases are in frame from base 1. Taken from the germline V gene, the CDR1 and CDR2 loops are KGHSH and LQKENI. At the junction V is shortened by 3 bases and J by 6 bases, with 12 bases in between. Specimen: blood, either unsorted or a sorted T cell fraction (not recorded which). The receptor comes from a male donor with ankylosing spondylitis. The rearrangement joined TRBV18 to TRBJ2-7; TRBD1 is a possible D gene, resting on 5 matching bases. The nucleotide sequence reads TGTGCCAGCTCACCTACAGGTAACTCCGAGCAGTACTTC. Its product reads: CASSPTGNSEQYF.